This is a list of T cell receptor beta chains from one sample in a study of cytomegalovirus exposure and HLA in healthy donors. The table came from immunoSEQ multiplex PCR; TCRdb's copy has only in-frame clones and leaves some out. Found here are approximately 70,000 clones, about 93% of them singletons; the top ten hold roughly 3.2%. Input material: PBMCs. These receptors all stem from a woman under 30 in good health and CMV-seropositive. CDR3s include the opening cysteine and the closing phenylalanine or tryptophan. The D gene is left open where the match is weak. Some rows mark clone size as missing; the rest say once, few, many or name a class of expanded clone.

d_call j_call v_call clone_size cdr3_aa cdr3_nt
. TRBJ2-7 TRBV4-1 . CASSQGRGSSYEQYF TGCGCCAGCAGCCAAGGACGGGGGAGCTCCTACGAGCAGTACTTC
TRBD1 TRBJ2-3 TRBV29-1 . CSVAGTASTDTQYF TGCAGCGTTGCAGGGACAGCCAGCACAGATACGCAGTATTTT
. TRBJ2-5 TRBV9 . CASSLSAQETQYF TGTGCCAGCAGCCTCAGCGCCCAAGAGACCCAGTACTTC
. TRBJ1-4 TRBV2 once CASKYDRNNEKLFF TGTGCCAGCAAGTATGACAGAAACAATGAAAAACTGTTTTTT
TRBD2 TRBJ2-7 TRBV10-3 . CAISNSGGPSPYEQYF TGTGCCATCAGTAATAGCGGGGGGCCTTCTCCTTACGAGCAGTACTTC
TRBD1 TRBJ1-4 TRBV9 . CASSVGDRSYNEKLFF TGTGCCAGCAGCGTAGGGGACAGGTCGTATAATGAAAAACTGTTTTTT
TRBD2 TRBJ2-5 TRBV4-3 . CASSPEYLAGGRQETQYF TGCGCCAGCAGCCCAGAGTACCTAGCGGGAGGGAGACAAGAGACCCAGTACTTC
. TRBJ2-7 TRBV18 once CASSPDRLSYEQYF TGTGCCAGCTCTCCGGACAGATTATCCTACGAGCAGTACTTC
. TRBJ1-6 TRBV6-1 . CASSGSYNSPLHF TGTGCCAGCAGCGGGTCCTATAATTCACCCCTCCACTTT
TRBD1 TRBJ2-7 TRBV4-2 . CASSPGQGNSYEQYF TGTGCCAGCAGCCCGGGACAGGGAAACTCCTACGAGCAGTACTTC
. TRBJ1-4 TRBV6-5 . CASSYSNGTNFF TGTGCCAGCAGTTACTCGAACGGGACTAATTTTTTT
TRBD2 TRBJ2-5 TRBV7-7 . CASSLASGGSWETQYF TGTGCTAGCAGCTTAGCGTCTGGCGGGAGTTGGGAGACCCAGTACTTC
. TRBJ2-4 TRBV6-5 . CASSYRSQRGNIQYF TGTGCCAGCAGTTACCGGTCTCAAAGGGGTAACATTCAGTACTTC
TRBD1 TRBJ1-1 TRBV7-9 . CASSPNLPGTGGEAEAFF TGTGCCAGCAGCCCAAACCTCCCCGGTACAGGGGGCGAAGCTGAAGCTTTCTTT
. TRBJ2-7 TRBV7-2 once CASGIGGAFYEQYF TGTGCCAGCGGCATTGGGGGGGCCTTCTACGAGCAGTACTTC
. TRBJ1-5 TRBV28 . CASSLGGGHQPQHF TGTGCCAGCAGTTTGGGCGGGGGGCATCAGCCCCAGCATTTT
TRBD2 TRBJ2-5 TRBV6-6 . CASSLTSPQETQYF TGTGCCAGCAGCCTGACTAGCCCTCAAGAGACCCAGTACTTC
TRBD1 TRBJ2-3 TRBV6-1 . CASSELQGVTDTQYF TGTGCCAGCAGTGAACTCCAGGGGGTCACAGATACGCAGTATTTT
. TRBJ2-3 TRBV7-2 . CASSLAGYTQYF TGTGCCAGCAGCTTAGCCGGTTACACGCAGTATTTT
. TRBJ2-1 TRBV7-9 . CASSLLGPGVFF TGTGCCAGCAGCCTCCTAGGGCCCGGGGTCTTCTTC
. TRBJ1-6 TRBV19 few CASSKVREGVSPLHF TGTGCCAGTTCAAAAGTCCGGGAGGGGGTGTCACCCCTCCACTTT
TRBD2 TRBJ2-1 TRBV14 . CASSQGMGLGPRPGNNEQFF TGTGCCAGCAGCCAAGGAATGGGACTAGGTCCTCGTCCAGGAAACAATGAGCAGTTCTTC
TRBD1 TRBJ2-1 TRBV10-3 once CAIRQGKNEQFF TGTGCCATCAGACAGGGGAAGAATGAGCAGTTCTTC
TRBD1 TRBJ1-2 TRBV7-9 once CASSLVGQGALGYTF TGTGCCAGCAGCTTAGTGGGACAGGGGGCGCTTGGCTACACCTTC
TRBD1 TRBJ1-2 TRBV6-1 . CASRPGQGAFGYTF TGTGCCAGCAGACCGGGACAGGGGGCTTTTGGCTACACCTTC
TRBD1 TRBJ1-1 TRBV28 . CASSVDREGGAFF TGTGCCAGCAGCGTCGACAGGGAAGGGGGGGCTTTCTTT
. TRBJ2-7 TRBV7-9 . CASSATKTHYEQYF TGTGCCAGCAGCGCCACAAAAACGCACTACGAGCAGTACTTC
. TRBJ2-7 TRBV28 . CASSLTRERASYEQYF TGTGCCAGCAGTTTAACACGGGAGAGGGCGTCCTACGAGCAGTACTTC
. TRBJ2-2 TRBV5-6 . CASSLRLTGLNTGELFF TGTGCCAGCAGCCTTCGGTTGACAGGACTGAACACCGGGGAGCTGTTTTTT
TRBD1 TRBJ2-2 TRBV28 . CASRQPGQTNTGELFF TGTGCCAGCAGACAACCGGGACAGACGAACACCGGGGAGCTGTTTTTT
. TRBJ1-5 TRBV27 . CASSLRGSQPQHF TGTGCCAGCAGTTTGAGAGGGTCGCAGCCCCAGCATTTT
. TRBJ2-3 TRBV27 . CASSTKDRFTDTQYF TGTGCCAGCAGTACCAAGGACAGATTCACAGATACGCAGTATTTT
. TRBJ2-5 TRBV25-1 . CASSDPAVRETQYF TGTGCCAGCAGCGACCCGGCGGTCCGAGAGACCCAGTACTTC
TRBD1 TRBJ1-3 TRBV6-5 . CASSYRRTGLGNTIYF TGTGCCAGCAGTTACCGAAGGACAGGGCTTGGAAACACCATATATTTT
TRBD1 TRBJ2-7 TRBV11-2 once CASSLGTGKTYEQYF TGTGCCAGCAGCTTAGGGACAGGAAAAACCTACGAGCAGTACTTC
. TRBJ1-6 TRBV7-9 . CASSSDSNNSPLHF TGTGCCAGCAGCTCGGACAGTAATAATTCACCCCTCCACTTT
. TRBJ1-6 TRBV25-1 . CASRRQENSPLHF TGTGCCAGCAGGCGACAGGAGAATTCACCCCTCCACTTT
TRBD2 TRBJ2-5 TRBV27 . CASSFASGGSGWIQYF TGTGCCAGCAGTTTCGCTAGCGGGGGTTCGGGGTGGATCCAGTACTTC
TRBD2 TRBJ2-5 TRBV7-9 . CASSLPGESGGQYF TGTGCCAGCAGCTTACCGGGGGAATCGGGGGGCCAGTACTTC
TRBD1 TRBJ1-6 TRBV7-9 . CASRGTGPNSPLHF TGTGCCAGCAGGGGGACAGGGCCTAATTCACCCCTCCACTTT